This T cell receptor (beta chain) was recovered during a study of blood T cell repertoires in COVID-19. Sequenced by immunoSEQ multiplex PCR; TCRdb stores in-frame clones only, minus some. The sample consists of about 170,000 clones, 70% to 90% of them appearing once. J gave up 7 bases and V 0 bases, and 11 bases lay outside the gene matches. Germline values: CDR1 SGHRS, CDR2 YFSETQ. This CDR3 spans 17 amino acids. The chain uses TRBV5-1 and TRBJ2-1, with TRBD1 matching over 9 bases. The specimen sequenced was peripheral blood. This clonotype originated in a man aged 50 to 59 who had recovered from COVID-19. The CDR3 region has the DNA TGCGCCAGCAGCTTGGCCTCCGGGACAGGGTTTGGGAATGAGCAGTTCTTC. Translated: CASSLASGTGFGNEQFF.